Listed below are T cell receptor beta chains from one sample, sequenced in a study of OX40 agonist ivuxolimab in advanced cancers. Libraries were prepared by immunoSEQ multiplex PCR; TCRdb keeps only in-frame clonotypes and omits some of them. The data hold approximately 70,000 clones, with about nine tenths observed a single time. The sample consisted of CD4+ or CD8+ T cells sorted from blood, taken in a trial of the OX40 agonist ivuxolimab. The receptors originated from an adult with an advanced solid tumor such as melanoma, head and neck, liver or kidney cancer. The CDR3 runs from the conserved cysteine through the conserved F or W. Each record gives: clone size, D gene, J gene, V gene, CDR3 length, CDR3 DNA, CDR3 protein. D genes are given only for firm matches. Clone size, where shown, is once, few, many, or a class for clones that have expanded.

- | - | TRBJ2-3 | TRBV5-1 | 14 | TGCGCCAGCAGCTTGGTGGGCCAATCAGATACGCAGTATTTT | CASSLVGQSDTQYF
once | TRBD2 | TRBJ2-1 | TRBV7-9 | 17 | TGTGCCAGCAGCCCGCCGGGGGGGGGCAGGCTCGGTAGTGAGCAGTTCTTC | CASSPPGGGRLGSEQFF
few | - | TRBJ2-7 | TRBV15 | 15 | TGTGCCACCAGCAGAGATCCCTTCGGGTGGTACGAGCAGTACTTC | CATSRDPFGWYEQYF
- | - | TRBJ2-3 | TRBV28 | 15 | TGTGCCAGCTCACTACTCGGGGGTAGCACAGATACGCAGTATTTT | CASSLLGGSTDTQYF
- | TRBD2 | TRBJ2-5 | TRBV27 | 15 | TGTGCCAGCAGTTACCGGGGGGGTCCTCAATCGGCCCAGTACTTC | CASSYRGGPQSAQYF
- | - | TRBJ2-7 | TRBV28 | 13 | TGTGCCAGCAGTTTATGGATAGCCCACGAGCAGTACTTC | CASSLWIAHEQYF
- | - | TRBJ1-1 | TRBV11-3 | 14 | TGTGCCAGCAGCTCGGACTCAGGGAACACTGAAGCTTTCTTT | CASSSDSGNTEAFF
- | - | TRBJ1-5 | TRBV19 | 12 | TGTGCCAGTAGTAAGGGAAGGCAGCCCCAGCATTTT | CASSKGRQPQHF
- | - | TRBJ1-1 | TRBV2 | 17 | TGTGCCAGCAGATCCCTTTGGGTGACAGGTGAGGGCACTGAAGCTTTCTTT | CASRSLWVTGEGTEAFF
- | - | TRBJ2-3 | TRBV27 | 14 | TGTGCCAGCAGCCATGAAGGGGGGGGAGATACGCAGTATTTT | CASSHEGGGDTQYF
- | - | TRBJ2-7 | TRBV27 | 13 | TGTGCCAGCAGCCGGGACGGTCTCTACGAGCAGTACTTC | CASSRDGLYEQYF
- | TRBD2 | TRBJ2-7 | TRBV5-1 | 13 | TGCGCCAGCACTCAAGCGGGAACCAGTGAGCAGTACTTC | CASTQAGTSEQYF
- | TRBD2 | TRBJ2-3 | TRBV9 | 16 | TGTGCCAGCAGCGCAGCTAGCGGGGGCCGCACAGATACGCAGTATTTT | CASSAASGGRTDTQYF
- | - | TRBJ2-3 | TRBV27 | 15 | TGTGCCAGCAGTTTGATCCAGGGGGGCTCAGATACGCAGTATTTT | CASSLIQGGSDTQYF
- | - | TRBJ2-1 | TRBV7-9 | 14 | TGTGCCAGCAGCTTGAGCCCGGGGAACAATGAGCAGTTCTTC | CASSLSPGNNEQFF
- | - | TRBJ1-2 | TRBV6-5 | 10 | TGTGCCAGCGGCACCTCTGGCTACACCTTC | CASGTSGYTF
- | - | TRBJ1-3 | TRBV18 | 16 | TGTGCCAGCTCACTCGACGGATTTTTACTTGGAAACACCATATATTTT | CASSLDGFLLGNTIYF
- | TRBD1 | TRBJ1-1 | TRBV30 | 13 | TGTGCTTCCGGGACAGGGGGCCCCGGTGAAGCTTTCTTT | CASGTGGPGEAFF
- | - | TRBJ1-2 | TRBV27 | 14 | TGTGCCAGCAGTTACCGGGGAGGAAGGGACGGCTACACCTTC | CASSYRGGRDGYTF
- | - | TRBJ1-1 | TRBV5-1 | 13 | TGCGCCAGCAAGGAGCGGCCGAACACTGAAGCTTTCTTT | CASKERPNTEAFF
- | - | TRBJ2-3 | TRBV27 | 19 | TGTGCCAGCAGTTCGACAGCGGGCCTAGGTAGCGGACGCACAGATACGCAGTATTTT | CASSSTAGLGSGRTDTQYF
few | TRBD1 | TRBJ1-4 | TRBV27 | 14 | TGTGCCAGCGGGGGACAGGCAACTAATGAAAAACTGTTTTTT | CASGGQATNEKLFF
- | - | TRBJ2-7 | TRBV11-2 | 14 | TGTGCCAGCAGCTTAGTACAGGGCGCCTACGAGCAGTACTTC | CASSLVQGAYEQYF
few | - | TRBJ1-2 | TRBV6-1 | 14 | TGTGCCAGCAGTGACCCGGCGGGGATCTATGGCTACACCTTC | CASSDPAGIYGYTF
- | - | TRBJ2-3 | TRBV6-5 | 12 | TGTGCCAGCAGTCCGACCACGGATACGCAGTATTTT | CASSPTTDTQYF
- | TRBD1 | TRBJ2-1 | TRBV9 | 13 | TGTGCCAGCAGCGGACAGGGGCACAATGAGCAGTTCTTC | CASSGQGHNEQFF
- | - | TRBJ2-7 | TRBV7-8 | 12 | TGTGCCAGCAGTCCACCGGGGGTTTGGCAGTACTTC | CASSPPGVWQYF
few | TRBD2 | TRBJ2-7 | TRBV7-8 | 17 | TGTGCCAGCAGCTTAGCTCAACGGACTAGCGGATTATACGAGCAGTACTTC | CASSLAQRTSGLYEQYF
- | TRBD2 | TRBJ2-1 | TRBV11-1 | 15 | TGTGCCAGCAGCTTGGGCGGGAGGGTAGTCGATGAGCAGTTCTTC | CASSLGGRVVDEQFF
- | - | TRBJ1-5 | TRBV10-2 | 12 | TGCGCCAGCAGTGACATTAATCAGCCCCAGCATTTT | CASSDINQPQHF
- | - | TRBJ2-2 | TRBV18 | 15 | TGTGCCAGCTCTCCGGCCAAACCGAACACCGGGGAGCTGTTTTTT | CASSPAKPNTGELFF
- | TRBD1 | TRBJ1-4 | TRBV9 | 16 | TGTGCCAGCAGCGTTGGTACAACAGGGGCTGGGGAAAAACTGTTTTTT | CASSVGTTGAGEKLFF
- | - | TRBJ1-1 | TRBV28 | 14 | TGTGCCAGCAGTTTAGGCCGGAGTTTCGGTGAAGCTTTCTTT | CASSLGRSFGEAFF